What follows are 27 T cell receptor beta chains derived from one specimen sequenced in a study of blood T cell repertoires in COVID-19. Profiling relied on immunoSEQ multiplex PCR, and the TCRdb table lists in-frame clones only, not all of them. This sample has 45,000 or so clones, with 65% to 85% found just once. The sequenced material came from peripheral blood. These receptors came from a man aged 80 or over in a cohort sampled during active COVID-19.

The rearrangement links TRBV19 to TRBJ1-1; D is uncertain. The CDR3 is 16 amino acids. V was cut by 6 bases and J by 1 base, with 18 bases left in between. Germline loops: CDR1 LNHDA, CDR2 SQIVND (reference sequence). The CDR3 protein is CASRRLAGEGNTEAFF. CDR3 DNA sequence: TGTGCCAGTAGACGACTGGCCGGTGAAGGGAACACTGAAGCTTTCTTT.

The chain carries TRBV6-6 and TRBJ2-7; perhaps TRBD1 as D (5 bases). This CDR3 region has 13 residues. Germline-derived CDR1 and CDR2 are MNHNY and SVGAGI (reference sequence). Between the trimmed V and J ends, which lost 6 bases and 2 bases, there was a span of 11 bases. The CDR3 protein is CASRGHTAYEQYF. The DNA for the CDR3 is TGTGCCAGCAGAGGACACACCGCCTACGAGCAGTACTTC.

This clone was observed once. V usage is TRBV5-8 and J usage is TRBJ2-7; D not certain. This CDR3 comprises 10 residues. Between the trimmed V and J ends, which lost 4 bases and 4 bases, there was a span of 3 bases. Per the germline V gene, CDR1 is SGHTS and CDR2 is YDEGEE. The CDR3 reads CASSLYEQYF. For the CDR3, the DNA is TGTGCCAGCAGCCTTTACGAGCAGTACTTC.

This chain connects TRBV27 to TRBJ1-1; D is unresolved. The germline V gene encodes CDR1 MNHEY and CDR2 SMNVEV (reference sequence). CDR3 length: 12 residues. The V end lost 11 bases, the J end lost 11 bases, and 21 bases lay between the germline ends. DNA for the CDR3: TGTGCCCCCCTTTTTTTGGACTCTTGCGCTTTCTTT. Residues: CAPLFLDSCAFF.

V is TRBV2 and J is TRBJ2-3; possible D gene TRBD2, 5 bases. Germline loops: CDR1 SNHLY, CDR2 FYNNEI. The CDR3 spans 14 residues. The V gene lost 7 bases and the J gene lost 3 bases, with 14 bases spanning the gap. Here the CDR3 reads CASMRPGSTDTQYF. The CDR3 DNA reads TGTGCCAGCATGCGCCCGGGGTCGACAGATACGCAGTATTTT.

V and J are TRBV5-6 and TRBJ1-5, with 11 bases matching TRBD1. In germline, CDR1 is SGHDT, CDR2 YYEEEE. There are 16 residues in the CDR3. V gave up 0 bases and J gave up 11 bases; unmatched junction bases: 10. CDR3 DNA sequence: TGTGCCAGCAGCTTGGCCGGACAGGGGGCGTCGTGGTCCCAGCATTTT. Its protein is CASSLAGQGASWSQHF.

The CDR3 DNA reads TGTGCCAGCAGTGGATCAGGGGCAACAGATACGCAGTATTTT. Its translation is CASSGSGATDTQYF. The V call is TRBV2, the J call TRBJ2-3; D may be TRBD1 (6 bases). The germline gives CDR1 SNHLY, CDR2 FYNNEI. The CDR3 loop spans 14 amino acids. V was trimmed by 4 bases and J by 3 bases, leaving 11 bases between them. Based on the CDR3 plus reference TRBV2 and TRBJ2-3, the full variable domain is EPEVTQTPSHQVTQMGQEVILRCVPISNHLYFYWYRQILGQKVEFLVSFYNNEISEKSEIFDDQFSVERPDGSNFTLKIRSTKLEDSAMYFCASSGSGATDTQYFGPGTRLTVL.

The chain combines TRBV28 with TRBJ1-6; D possibly corresponds to TRBD1 (6 bases). CDR1 and CDR2 (germline): MDHEN, SYDVKM. CDR3 length: 15 amino acids. The ends were cut back, 3 bases at V and 10 bases at J, with 16 bases in the middle. CDR3 region: CASSFRGAWASPLHF. The CDR3 DNA reads TGTGCCAGCAGTTTCAGGGGCGCGTGGGCGTCACCCCTCCACTTT.

DNA for the CDR3: TGTGCCAGCAGCCTCGGACATCGCAATACTAATGAAAAACTGTTTTTT. Translation: CASSLGHRNTNEKLFF. The gene calls are TRBV7-2 and TRBJ1-4, with D perhaps TRBD1 (5 bases). CDR1 and CDR2 (germline): SGHTA, FQGNSA. Trimming shortened V by 5 bases and J by 2 bases, and 15 bases separated the two germline ends. The CDR3 has 16 residues. The full variable domain, completed using reference TRBV7-2 and TRBJ1-4, is GAGVSQSPSNKVTEKGKDVELRCDPISGHTALYWYRQSLGQGLEFLIYFQGNSAPDKSGLPSDRFSAERTGGSVSTLTIQRTQQEDSAVYLCASSLGHRNTNEKLFFGSGTQLSVL.

Only a few counts were recorded for this clone. V and J are TRBV2 and TRBJ1-5, with TRBD1 matching over 7 bases. This CDR3 has 14 amino acids. In germline, CDR1 is SNHLY, CDR2 FYNNEI. After removal of 5 bases from V and 5 bases from J, the junction contained 6 bases not matched to a gene. CDR3 DNA sequence: TGTGCCAGCAGTCCCGGACAGGCCGATCAGCCCCAGCATTTT. Amino acid sequence: CASSPGQADQPQHF.

This clone was found once. V and J are TRBV20-1 and TRBJ2-7; 9 bases fit TRBD2. The CDR3 has 16 residues. Germline V gene sequence: CDR1 DFQATT, CDR2 SNEGSKA (reference sequence). J lost 0 bases, V lost 3 bases, and 9 bases had no gene match. The CDR3 spells CSASGPSGKSSYEQYF. The CDR3 DNA reads TGCAGTGCTAGTGGGCCTAGCGGGAAGAGCTCCTACGAGCAGTACTTC.

The J gene is TRBJ2-7, the V gene TRBV9; no clear D. Germline V gene lookup returns CDR1 SGDLS and CDR2 YYNGEE. This CDR3 is 15 amino acids long. The ends were cut back, 0 bases at V and 4 bases at J, with 14 bases in the middle. CDR3 coding DNA: TGTGCCAGCAGCGTAGACGACGGCGCGACATACGAGCAGTACTTC. Translating gives CASSVDDGATYEQYF. The full variable domain, with the rest looked up from reference TRBV9 and TRBJ2-7, is DSGVTQTPKHLITATGQRVTLRCSPRSGDLSVYWYQQSLDQGLQFLIQYYNGEERAKGNILERFSAQQFPDLHSELNLSSLELGDSALYFCASSVDDGATYEQYFGPGTRLTVT.

V usage is TRBV9 and J usage is TRBJ1-1; D is possibly TRBD1 (5 bases). V was cut by 4 bases and J by 6 bases, with 22 bases left in between. This CDR3 is built from 16 residues. Looked up from germline, CDR1 is SGDLS and CDR2 is YYNGEE. CDR3 sequence: CASSSQPTVAGSEAFF. The DNA for the CDR3 is TGTGCCAGCAGCTCCCAACCGACAGTCGCTGGATCTGAAGCTTTCTTT.

The V gene is TRBV28, the J gene TRBJ1-2, with no clear D. Trimming stripped 7 bases from V and 4 bases from J, with 13 bases between. There are 13 residues in the CDR3. The germline V gene encodes CDR1 MDHEN and CDR2 SYDVKM. The CDR3 sequence: CASTPGLRYGYTF. In DNA form, the CDR3 reads TGTGCCAGCACTCCGGGGTTACGCTATGGCTACACCTTC.

The chain has TRBV3-1 (or the pseudogene TRBV3-2) and TRBJ2-1; D is possibly TRBD2 (6 bases). V shed 6 bases and J shed 4 bases, with 16 bases lying between them. CDR3 size: 15 residues. Germline CDR1 LGHDT, CDR2 YNNKEL (reference sequence). DNA of the CDR3: TGTGCCAGCAGGAATAGCGGAGGACGTTACAATGAGCAGTTCTTC. Translated: CASRNSGGRYNEQFF.

The genes are TRBV5-5 and TRBJ1-1; D is perhaps TRBD1 (5 bases). V was shortened by 2 bases and J by 3 bases, with 11 bases between the two germline ends. The CDR3 extends over 14 amino acids. Germline V gene data show CDR1 as SGHKS and CDR2 as YYEKEE (reference sequence). The CDR3 region is CASSFMGGDTEAFF. Written as DNA, the CDR3 is TGTGCCAGCAGCTTCATGGGGGGGGACACTGAAGCTTTCTTT.

The rearrangement uses TRBV5-4 and TRBJ1-2, with 9 bases that match TRBD1. CDR3 size: 14 residues. The germline CDR1 and CDR2 sequences are SGHNT and YYREEE (reference sequence). V was clipped by 1 base and J by 8 bases; unmatched bases: 6. CDR3 sequence reads: CASSLWGQGGGYTF. The CDR3 nucleotides are TGTGCCAGCAGCTTGTGGGGACAGGGTGGCGGCTACACCTTC.

The chain employs TRBV11-1 and TRBJ1-1, with 8 bases that match TRBD1. V trimming: 5 bases; J trimming: 1 base; junction bases outside the gene matches: 3. CDR3 size: 14 residues. Germline assignment: CDR1 SGHAT and CDR2 FQDESV (reference sequence). CDR3 loop: CASSPDRGNTEAFF. The CDR3 region has the DNA TGTGCCAGCAGCCCCGACAGGGGGAACACTGAAGCTTTCTTT.

This chain's CDR3 is CASSRQGGTDTQYF. The CDR3 nucleotides are TGTGCCAGCAGCCGACAGGGGGGTACAGATACGCAGTATTTT. The chain uses TRBV7-3 and TRBJ2-3; 9 bases line up with TRBD1. Trimming removed 5 bases from V and 3 bases from J; junction bases left unmatched: 3. The CDR3 covers 14 residues. The germline CDR1 and CDR2 sequences are SGHTA and FQGTGA.

The chain couples TRBV10-3 to TRBJ1-1, with a possible D match to TRBD1 (5 bases). This CDR3 is built from 13 residues. The ends were cut back, 6 bases at V and 5 bases at J, with 13 bases in the middle. CDR1 is ENHRY, CDR2 SYGVKD, per germline. CDR3 nucleotides: TGTGCCATCAGCCTTCAGGGATGGACTGAAGCTTTCTTT. Its translation is CAISLQGWTEAFF.

The V gene is TRBV4-1, the J gene TRBJ2-7; perhaps TRBD1 as D (6 bases). This CDR3 is 15 amino acids long. V lost 0 bases, J lost 0 bases, and 9 bases lay in between. The germline CDR1 and CDR2 sequences are MGHRA and YSYEKL. The CDR3 DNA reads as TGCGCCAGCAGCCAAGAGGGGGCGTTCTCCTACGAGCAGTACTTC. It specifies CASSQEGAFSYEQYF.

The gene calls are TRBV27 and TRBJ2-7; 11 nucleotides match TRBD1. The CDR3 is made up of 15 amino acids. Germline lookup yields CDR1 MNHEY and CDR2 SMNVEV (reference sequence). J gave up 3 bases and V 8 bases, and 9 bases lay outside the gene matches. This CDR3 reads CASGLTGTGGYEQYF. In DNA, the CDR3 is TGTGCCAGCGGCCTAACCGGGACAGGGGGCTACGAGCAGTACTTC.

The rearrangement uses TRBV19 and TRBJ2-5; D is ambiguous. CDR1 and CDR2 (germline): LNHDA, SQIVND (reference sequence). The CDR3 has 11 residues. The ends were cut back, 2 bases at V and 10 bases at J, with 8 bases in the middle. In DNA form, the CDR3 reads TGTGCCAGTAGTATAAAAACACGCCAGTACTTC. This translates into CASSIKTRQYF.

This clone has a single count. The rearrangement links TRBV5-5 to TRBJ1-1; no reliable D call. The CDR3 runs to 14 residues. Trimming shortened V by 3 bases and J by 6 bases, and 15 bases separated the two germline ends. Looked up from germline, CDR1 is SGHKS and CDR2 is YYEKEE (reference sequence). In DNA form, the CDR3 reads TGTGCCAGCAGCTCCTCGTCCCGAGCCGCTGAAGCTTTCTTT. Amino acid sequence: CASSSSSRAAEAFF. The whole variable domain, remainder taken from reference TRBV5-5 and TRBJ1-1, is DAGVTQSPTHLIKTRGQQVTLRCSPISGHKSVSWYQQVLGQGPQFIFQYYEKEERGRGNFPDRFSARQFPNYSSELNVNALLLGDSALYLCASSSSSRAAEAFFGQGTRLTVV.

J is TRBJ2-4 and V is TRBV3-1 (or the pseudogene TRBV3-2); tentative D call: TRBD2 (7 bases). The CDR3 totals 19 residues. The V gene's germline CDR1 is LGHDT and CDR2 YNNKEL (reference sequence). Trimming cost V 0 bases and J 1 base, with 19 bases left between them. CDR3 loop: CASSQDLRGAKGAKNIQYF. CDR3 nucleotide sequence: TGTGCCAGCAGCCAAGATCTCCGGGGGGCTAAAGGCGCCAAAAACATTCAGTACTTC.

This clone appeared once. The chain uses TRBV7-2 and TRBJ1-2, with TRBD1 identical over 9 bases. From germline, CDR1 is SGHTA and CDR2 FQGNSA. V dropped 5 bases and J dropped 4; count of bases not matched to a gene: 8. The CDR3 spans 15 residues. CDR3 amino acids: CASSPQGAQSYGYTF. DNA of the CDR3: TGTGCCAGCAGCCCACAGGGGGCGCAGAGCTATGGCTACACCTTC.

The V gene is TRBV18, the J gene TRBJ1-1; 7 positions agree with TRBD1. Trimming cost V 3 bases and J 1 base; bases outside gene matches: 2. The germline V gene encodes CDR1 KGHSH and CDR2 LQKENI. CDR3 length: 14 residues. The CDR3 DNA follows: TGTGCCAGCTCACCTAGGGACAGGAACACTGAAGCTTTCTTT. Translation gives CASSPRDRNTEAFF.